The source of this T cell receptor beta chain is a study of cytomegalovirus exposure and HLA in healthy donors. General study points: Both high specificity and high sensitivity reportedly marked the classifier's diagnosis of cytomegalovirus status. It was found in a later analysis that first-cohort TCR clusters tended to co-occur in the approximately 120 validation repertoires. Specificity of a few CMV-associated chains for CMV antigens was verified in vitro.

A word on this clone: Its antigen is currently unknown. Other DNA sequences of this sample code for an identical CDR3.

Data came from immunoSEQ multiplex PCR; TCRdb stores just in-frame clones and leaves some out. The repertoire holds 150,000 or so clones, with just over 85% as singletons. This CDR3 comprises 14 residues. J was trimmed by 0 bases and V by 6 bases; bases with no gene match: 2. In germline, CDR1 is SNHLY, CDR2 FYNNEI. V is TRBV2 and J is TRBJ2-7, with 10 nucleotides matching TRBD1. Material for sequencing was PBMCs. The source of this sequence is a human donor in good health. The CDR3 reads CASRRTGGSYEQYF. In DNA, the CDR3 is TGTGCCAGCAGGAGGACAGGGGGCTCCTACGAGCAGTACTTC. The full variable domain, completed using reference TRBV2 and TRBJ2-7, is EPEVTQTPSHQVTQMGQEVILRCVPISNHLYFYWYRQILGQKVEFLVSFYNNEISEKSEIFDDQFSVERPDGSNFTLKIRSTKLEDSAMYFCASRRTGGSYEQYFGPGTRLTVT.